The clone carrying this TCR beta chain was detected once. This record comes from a study of blood T cell repertoires in COVID-19. Study details: Donors in the United States, Italy and Spain gave samples during acute or convalescent COVID-19.

The CDR3 spans 13 residues. Looked up from germline, CDR1 is LGHDT and CDR2 is YNNKEL (reference sequence). V was shortened by 4 bases and J by 2 bases, with 8 bases between the two germline ends. Method: immunoSEQ multiplex PCR; TCRdb's copy keeps in-frame clones and lacks some. This sample has roughly 79,000 clones; roughly 89% occur once, and the top ten carry approximately 4.4%. V gene TRBV3-1 (or the pseudogene TRBV3-2) combines with J gene TRBJ1-2; D is uncertain. The sample comprised peripheral blood. This TCR came from a man aged 45-65 years with active COVID-19. The CDR3 region has the DNA TGTGCCAGCAGCCTAGCACGGAACTATGGCTACACCTTC. Translated, it gives CASSLARNYGYTF.